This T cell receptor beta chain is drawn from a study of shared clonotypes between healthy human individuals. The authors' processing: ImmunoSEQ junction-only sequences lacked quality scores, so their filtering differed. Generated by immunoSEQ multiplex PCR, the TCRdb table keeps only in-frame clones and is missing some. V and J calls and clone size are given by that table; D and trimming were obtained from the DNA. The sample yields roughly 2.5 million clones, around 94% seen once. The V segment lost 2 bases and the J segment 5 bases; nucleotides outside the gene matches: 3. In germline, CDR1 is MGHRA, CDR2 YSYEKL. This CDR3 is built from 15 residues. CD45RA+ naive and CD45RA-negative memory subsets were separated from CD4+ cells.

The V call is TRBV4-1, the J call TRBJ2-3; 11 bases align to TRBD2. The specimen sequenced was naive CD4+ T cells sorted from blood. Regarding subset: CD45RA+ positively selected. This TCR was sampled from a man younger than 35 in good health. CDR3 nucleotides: TGCGCCAGCAGCCAACTAGCGGGAGGTATAGATACGCAGTATTTT. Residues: CASSQLAGGIDTQYF.